In this sample, the clone carrying this TCR beta chain turned up many times. This record belongs to a study of blood T cell repertoires in COVID-19. For the study at large: Acute and convalescent COVID-19 specimens originated in the United States, Italy and Spain. In each case, the material was cDNA or gDNA derived from T cells, B-cell-depleted T cells, or PBMCs.

Per the study methods: Amplifying reference gene primers gave estimates of nucleated cell counts. The repertoire was sequenced with immunoSEQ multiplex PCR; TCRdb's copy has only in-frame clones and lacks some. The V and J calls and clone size were taken over from that table, and D and trimming were inferred from the DNA. The repertoire has 200,000 to 250,000 clones, around 80% of them found once; the top ten carry roughly a tenth. Looked up from germline, CDR1 is SGHVS and CDR2 is FQNEAQ. V was clipped by 10 bases and J by 8 bases; unmatched bases: 17. CDR3 length equals 17 residues. Sequencing was carried out using peripheral blood. The chain recombines TRBV7-8 with TRBJ1-4; 12 bases map to TRBD1. The receptor's source is a man in his fifties or sixties with active or convalescent COVID-19. DNA for the CDR3: TGTGCCATATTCTTAGGGGACAGGGGGCGATGGAGGGAAAAACTGTTTTTT. Amino acid sequence: CAIFLGDRGRWREKLFF.